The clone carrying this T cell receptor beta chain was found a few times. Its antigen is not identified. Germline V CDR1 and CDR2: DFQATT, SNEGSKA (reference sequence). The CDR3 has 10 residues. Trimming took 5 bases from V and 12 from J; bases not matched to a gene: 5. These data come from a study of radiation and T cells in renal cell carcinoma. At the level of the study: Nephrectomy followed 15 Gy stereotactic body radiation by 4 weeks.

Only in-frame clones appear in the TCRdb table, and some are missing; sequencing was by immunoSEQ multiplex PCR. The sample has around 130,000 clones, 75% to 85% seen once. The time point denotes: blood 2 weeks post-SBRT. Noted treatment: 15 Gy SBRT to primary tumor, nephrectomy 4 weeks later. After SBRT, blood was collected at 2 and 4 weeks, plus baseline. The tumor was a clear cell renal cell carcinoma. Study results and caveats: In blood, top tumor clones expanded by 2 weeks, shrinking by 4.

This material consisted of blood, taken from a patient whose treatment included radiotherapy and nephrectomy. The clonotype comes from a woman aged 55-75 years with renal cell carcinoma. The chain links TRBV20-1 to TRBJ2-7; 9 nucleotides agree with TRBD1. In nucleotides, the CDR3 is TGCAGTGCTTGGGACAGGGTGTGGTACTTC. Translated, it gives CSAWDRVWYF.